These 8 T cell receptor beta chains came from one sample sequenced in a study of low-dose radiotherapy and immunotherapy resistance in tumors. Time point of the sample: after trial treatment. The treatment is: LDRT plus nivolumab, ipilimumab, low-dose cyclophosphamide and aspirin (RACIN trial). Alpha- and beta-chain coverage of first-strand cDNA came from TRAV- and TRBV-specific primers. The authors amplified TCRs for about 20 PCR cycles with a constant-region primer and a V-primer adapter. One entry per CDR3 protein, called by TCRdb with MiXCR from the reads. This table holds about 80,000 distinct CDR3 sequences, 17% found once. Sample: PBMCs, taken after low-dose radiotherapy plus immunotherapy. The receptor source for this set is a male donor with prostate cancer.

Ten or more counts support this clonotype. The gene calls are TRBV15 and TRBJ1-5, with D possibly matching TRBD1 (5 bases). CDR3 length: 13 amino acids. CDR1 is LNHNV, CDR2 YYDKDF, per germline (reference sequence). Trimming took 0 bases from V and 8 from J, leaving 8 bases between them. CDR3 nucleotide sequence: TGTGCCACCAGCAGAGATATAGGGGAGCCCCAGCATTTT. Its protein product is CATSRDIGEPQHF.

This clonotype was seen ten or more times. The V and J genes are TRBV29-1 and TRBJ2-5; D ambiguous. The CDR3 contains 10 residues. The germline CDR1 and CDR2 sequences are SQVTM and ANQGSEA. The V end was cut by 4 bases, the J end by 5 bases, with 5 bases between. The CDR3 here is CSVGFETQYF. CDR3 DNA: TGCAGCGTTGGTTTTGAGACCCAGTACTTC.

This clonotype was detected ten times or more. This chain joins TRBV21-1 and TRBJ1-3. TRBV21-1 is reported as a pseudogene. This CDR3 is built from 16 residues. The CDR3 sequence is CASSKVTPASGNTIYF. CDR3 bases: TGTGCCAGCAGCAAAGTTACGCCAGCCTCTGGAAACACCATATATTTT.

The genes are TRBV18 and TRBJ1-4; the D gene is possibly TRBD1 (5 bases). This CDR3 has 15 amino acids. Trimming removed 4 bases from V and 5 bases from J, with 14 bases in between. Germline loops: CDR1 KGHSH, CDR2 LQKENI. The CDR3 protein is CASSLGTETNEKLFF. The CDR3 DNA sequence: TGTGCCAGCTCACTCGGGACCGAAACCAATGAAAAACTGTTTTTT.

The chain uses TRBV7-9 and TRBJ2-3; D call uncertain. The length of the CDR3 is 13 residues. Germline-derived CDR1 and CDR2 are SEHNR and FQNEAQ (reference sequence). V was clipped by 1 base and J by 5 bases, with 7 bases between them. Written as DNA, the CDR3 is TGTGCCAGCAGCTTAGGGTCCCGAGATACGCAGTATTTT. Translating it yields CASSLGSRDTQYF.

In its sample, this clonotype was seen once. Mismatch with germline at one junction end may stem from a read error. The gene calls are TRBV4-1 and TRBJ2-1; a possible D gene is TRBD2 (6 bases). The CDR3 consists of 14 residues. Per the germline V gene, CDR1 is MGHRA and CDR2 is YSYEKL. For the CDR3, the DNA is TGCACCAGCGACCAGTGGGAGGTCCACAATGAGCAGTTCTTC. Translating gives CTSDQWEVHNEQFF.

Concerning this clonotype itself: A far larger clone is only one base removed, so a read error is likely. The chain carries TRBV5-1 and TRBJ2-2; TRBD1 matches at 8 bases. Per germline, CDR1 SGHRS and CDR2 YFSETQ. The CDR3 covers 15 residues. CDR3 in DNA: TGTGCCAGCAGCTTGGCCCCAGGGGGCACCGGGGAGCCGTTTTTT. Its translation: CASSLAPGGTGEPFF. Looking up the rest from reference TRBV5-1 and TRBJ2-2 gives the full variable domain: KAGVTQTPRYLIKTRGQQVTLSCSPISGHRSVSWYQQTPGQGLQFLFEYFSETQRNKGNFPGRFSGRQFSNSRSEMNVSTLELGDSALYLCASSLAPGGTGEPFFGEGSRLTVL.

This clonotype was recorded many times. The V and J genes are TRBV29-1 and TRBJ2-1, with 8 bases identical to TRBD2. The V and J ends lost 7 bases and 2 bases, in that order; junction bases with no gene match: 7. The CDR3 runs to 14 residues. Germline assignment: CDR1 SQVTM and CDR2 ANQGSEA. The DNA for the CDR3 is TGCAGCGGTCTACTAGCGGTTGCCTACAATGAGCAGTTCTTC. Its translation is CSGLLAVAYNEQFF.